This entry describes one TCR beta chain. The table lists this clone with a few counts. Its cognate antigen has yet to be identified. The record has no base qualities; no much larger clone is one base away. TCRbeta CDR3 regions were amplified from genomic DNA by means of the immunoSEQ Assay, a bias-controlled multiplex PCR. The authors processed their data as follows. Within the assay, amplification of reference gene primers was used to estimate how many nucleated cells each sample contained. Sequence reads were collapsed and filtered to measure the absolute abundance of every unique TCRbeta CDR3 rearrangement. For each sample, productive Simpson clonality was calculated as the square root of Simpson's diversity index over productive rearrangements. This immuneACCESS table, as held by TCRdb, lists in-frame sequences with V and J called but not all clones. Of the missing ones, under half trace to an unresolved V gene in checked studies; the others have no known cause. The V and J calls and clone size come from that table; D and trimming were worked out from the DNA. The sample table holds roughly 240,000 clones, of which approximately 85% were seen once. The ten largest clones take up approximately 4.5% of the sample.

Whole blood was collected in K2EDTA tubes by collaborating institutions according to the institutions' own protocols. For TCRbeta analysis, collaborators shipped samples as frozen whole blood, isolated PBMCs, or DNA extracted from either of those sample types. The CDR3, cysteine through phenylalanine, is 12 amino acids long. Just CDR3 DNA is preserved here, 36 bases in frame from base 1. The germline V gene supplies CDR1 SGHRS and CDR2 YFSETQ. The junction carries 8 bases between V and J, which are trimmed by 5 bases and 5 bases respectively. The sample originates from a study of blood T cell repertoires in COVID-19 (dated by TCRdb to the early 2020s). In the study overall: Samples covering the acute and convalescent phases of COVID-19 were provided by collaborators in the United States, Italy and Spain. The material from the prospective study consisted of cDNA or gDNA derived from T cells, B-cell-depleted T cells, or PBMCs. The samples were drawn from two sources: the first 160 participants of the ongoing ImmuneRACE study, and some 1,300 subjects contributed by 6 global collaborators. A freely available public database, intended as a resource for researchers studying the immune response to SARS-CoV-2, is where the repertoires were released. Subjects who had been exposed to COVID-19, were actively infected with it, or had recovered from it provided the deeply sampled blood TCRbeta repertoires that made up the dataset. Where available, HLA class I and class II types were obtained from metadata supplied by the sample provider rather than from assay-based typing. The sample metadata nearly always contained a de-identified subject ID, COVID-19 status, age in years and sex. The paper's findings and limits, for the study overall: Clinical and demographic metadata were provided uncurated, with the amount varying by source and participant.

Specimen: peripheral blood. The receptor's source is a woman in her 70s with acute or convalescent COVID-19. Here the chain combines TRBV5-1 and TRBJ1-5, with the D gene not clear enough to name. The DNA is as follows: TGCGCCAGCAGAGACCTAGATCAGCCCCAGCATTTT. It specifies CASRDLDQPQHF. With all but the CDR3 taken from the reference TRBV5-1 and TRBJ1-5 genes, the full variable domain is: KAGVTQTPRYLIKTRGQQVTLSCSPISGHRSVSWYQQTPGQGLQFLFEYFSETQRNKGNFPGRFSGRQFSNSRSEMNVSTLELGDSALYLCASRDLDQPQHFGDGTRLSIL.